This TCR beta chain was recovered during a study of T cell changes during pregnancy in multiple sclerosis. Clones were read by immunoSEQ multiplex PCR, and TCRdb kept only the in-frame ones, dropping some. Of tens of thousands of clones in the sample, more than 80% were seen once. The germline gives CDR1 SGHAT, CDR2 FQNNGV. The J segment lost 3 bases and the V segment lost 0 bases, leaving 5 bases of the junction unmatched. The CDR3 sequence is 15 residues long. This clonotype originated in a female donor with multiple sclerosis, enrolled in a pregnancy study. V usage is TRBV11-2 and J usage is TRBJ2-7, with 7 bases aligning to TRBD2. Sequences were derived from CD8+ T cells from peripheral blood mononuclear cells, sampled in the second trimester of pregnancy. The CDR3 DNA sequence: TGTGCCAGCAGCTTAGAATGGGGGGAGGGCTACGAGCAGTACTTC. Amino acid sequence: CASSLEWGEGYEQYF. Together with reference TRBV11-2 and TRBJ2-7, the CDR3 gives the full variable domain: EAGVAQSPRYKIIEKRQSVAFWCNPISGHATLYWYQQILGQGPKLLIQFQNNGVVDDSQLPKDRFSAERLKGVDSTLKIQPAKLEDSAVYLCASSLEWGEGYEQYFGPGTRLTVT.